This T cell receptor beta chain was identified during a study of CD8 T cells in ankylosing spondylitis. Scientists made TCR beta libraries using quantitative 5'-RACE with molecular barcodes. One entry per CDR3 protein, called by TCRdb with MiXCR from the 5' RACE reads. Of 350,000 or so distinct CDR3 sequences in the sample, 9.5% to 13% were seen once. Regarding the study as a whole: About 8 highly homologous variants made up a TCR beta motif, and this motif appeared characteristic of ankylosing spondylitis blood. Clones linked to the disease showed a CD8+ phenotype. They occurred at relatively low frequencies in peripheral blood.

This clonotype was recorded at least ten times. Its antigen is not identified. Germline values: CDR1 DFQATT, CDR2 SNEGSKA (reference sequence). CDR3 size: 13 residues. V shed 0 bases and J shed 0 bases, with 5 bases lying between them. The source is a female donor with ankylosing spondylitis or in good health (not recorded which). Sequenced: blood, either unsorted or a sorted T cell fraction (not recorded which). This chain joins TRBV20-1 and TRBJ1-2; no clear D gene. DNA for the CDR3: TGCAGTGCTAGAGATGAGACTAACTATGGCTACACCTTC. Its protein product is CSARDETNYGYTF.